This paragraph reports one T cell receptor (beta chain). No antigen is known for it. No base-level quality is on record; no much larger clone is a single base apart. TCR CDR3 regions were amplified from genomic DNA by multiplex PCR using the deep immunoSEQ assay. For each cell subset, the extracted genomic DNA was distributed evenly across all wells of several immunoSEQ 96-well plates, and each plate served as one replicate. For sorted subsets, 200 to 250 ng of genomic DNA, equivalent to 25,000 to 35,000 T cell genomes, went into each replicate PCR. Purified libraries were quantified with a Qubit 3.0 fluorometer, sized on a Bioanalyzer 2100, and re-quantified with the KAPA Library Quantification kit. A separate single-read 150-cycle Illumina NextSeq 550 flow cell was used to sequence each immunoSEQ 96-well plate. As for the authors' bioinformatics: The immunoSEQ output contained only junctional sequences without quality scores, so filtering could not match that applied to full-length reads. Sequences were annotated with PyIR, a Python wrapper for IgBLAST v1.9, and V/J genes and CDR3 were assigned using IMGT germline references. Any read was removed if the V/J assignment was weak (E-value above 1e-6), the CDR3 was missing, or the read contained stop codons, out-of-frame junctions, or ambiguous translated residues. V3J clonotypes were defined as sequences sharing an identical inferred V gene, J gene, and CDR3 amino acid sequence. To compute the percentage overlap between repertoires, the number of shared unique clonotypes was divided by the size of the smaller repertoire. RTK rarefaction, the Chao1 estimator, and Recon v2.1 estimates of unobserved clonotypes were used to assess repertoire richness. For all TCRbeta clonotypes obtained by the gDNA method from four donors, generation probabilities were computed with OLGA. Here the immuneACCESS table is served through TCRdb, limited to in-frame sequences with V and J called. Missing clones are a known gap in these copies; in checked studies unresolved V genes cover under half, and the rest lacks a known reason. The V and J calls and clone size come from that table; D and trimming were worked out from the DNA. The sample table lists hundreds of thousands of clones, roughly 98% of them with a count of one. 0.3% of the sample rests with the top ten.

V is clipped by 5 bases and J by 2 bases, and the sequence between their germline boundaries is 16 bases long. The CDR1 and CDR2 encoded by the germline V gene (reference sequence) are SEHNR and FQNEAQ. From cysteine to phenylalanine, the CDR3 is 15 amino acids long. Just the 45-base CDR3 DNA is kept, in frame starting at base 1. This sample is part of a study of shared clonotypes between healthy human individuals (dated by TCRdb to 2018 to 2021). For the study in its entirety: The cohort comprised two women and a few men aged 18 to 49 years. Per donor, leukapheresis produced somewhere between about 0.85 and 8.9 billion PBMCs. Libraries were prepared and TCR repertoires were sequenced by different laboratories using diverse techniques, in order to increase sequencing depth and limit assay-specific biases. The study deeply sequenced blood TCR repertoires of roughly five healthy adults to estimate repertoire size and the extent of clonotype sharing between individuals. For each donor, CD4 naive and CD4 memory were each run on three plates, CD8 naive on two plates, and CD8 memory on one plate. Beyond this particular receptor, the publication reports: Even with the large sequencing depth, rarefaction of the sorted-subset datasets indicated that sequencing was incomplete. Sampling was limited to blood, and TCR repertoires in tissue likely differ from TCR repertoires in blood. Larger estimated clonotype richness was generally found for naive subsets than for memory subsets. Roughly 5% of naive CD4, 3.5% of naive CD8, 2.3% of memory CD4, and 0.4% of memory CD8 clonotypes were shared across a few donors. Compared with non-shared clonotypes, the clonotypes found in all four sorted-subset donors had higher generation probabilities. Based on pairwise subsampling, the degree of clonotype sharing among donors was expected to be affected by sequencing depth. Because the study included a small number of donors, the genetic and exposure-history diversity represented was limited.

CD8 naive samples consisted of CD45RO-negative cells that were positively selected for CCR7, yielding a CD45RA+CCR7+ population without TemRA cells. Donors were healthy HIV-negative adults with no recently reported acute infections or vaccinations. Every donor was a Caucasian adult residing in Nashville, Tennessee, USA. Blood was collected by leukapheresis, and PBMCs were isolated by Ficoll-Histopaque density gradient centrifugation and then cryopreserved in liquid nitrogen vapor phase. Analytical flow cytometry was used to check the purity and quantity of every magnetically sorted T cell population. Genomic DNA was isolated from every sorted fraction and measured by UV absorbance on a Nanodrop 2000c.

Sequencing was carried out using naive CD8+ T cells sorted from blood. The cell subset or site label corresponds to: CD45RA+CCR7+. The TCR sequence derives from a man aged 25 to 40 in good health. The chain was built from TRBV7-9 and TRBJ2-7, and perhaps TRBD2 as D gene, on 6 matching bases. This receptor carries the CDR3 CASSVRGTATYEQYF. The DNA is as follows: TGTGCCAGCAGCGTACGGGGGACCGCAACCTACGAGCAGTACTTC.